The 15 T cell receptor beta chains reported below all come from one sample, sequenced in a study of cytotoxic CD8 clonotypes in ibrutinib-treated CLL (TCRdb year 2021). Receptors were amplified or captured by the immunoSEQ multiplex PCR assay. TCRdb carries this immuneACCESS record with in-frame sequences only. Its versions omit some clonotypes, under half of them owing to an unresolved V gene in the studies checked, with the rest unexplained. The sample profile shows 16,000 or so clones; about 70% of them were found once. The biggest ten clones account for under 20% of the sample. Here the sequenced sample was PBMCs, taken before ibrutinib treatment. Receptors originate from a human donor with chronic lymphocytic leukemia.

The table lists this clone with a count of one. The chain joins TRBV2 to TRBJ1-2; the D is unclear. The V and J ends lost 5 bases and 6 bases respectively, with 7 bases between them. The CDR3 length is 11 residues. CDR1 is SNHLY, CDR2 FYNNEI, per germline. In DNA, the CDR3 is TGTGCCAGCAGTTACCCGAATGGCTACACCTTC. Protein sequence: CASSYPNGYTF.

This chain connects TRBV9 to TRBJ1-3; D is unresolved. CDR3 length: 15 residues. Per germline, CDR1 SGDLS and CDR2 YYNGEE. Trimming left V 0 bases short and J 4 bases short, with 11 bases between. CDR3 in amino acids: CASSVEGGRGNTIYF. The CDR3 DNA follows: TGTGCCAGCAGCGTAGAGGGAGGGAGAGGAAACACCATATATTTT.

This clone has only a few counts. The J gene is TRBJ2-1, the V gene TRBV6-4; D tentatively fits TRBD1 or TRBD2 (5 bases each). The germline V and J ends were trimmed by 4 bases and 5 bases, with 9 bases remaining between them. The CDR3 runs 13 residues. Germline V CDR1 and CDR2: MRHNA, SNTAGT. This CDR3 reads CASSGGDHNEQFF. CDR3 nucleotides: TGTGCCAGCAGTGGAGGGGATCACAATGAGCAGTTCTTC.

This chain uses TRBV19 with TRBJ1-2; 7 bases align to TRBD1. The length of the CDR3 is 14 residues. After removal of 5 bases from V and 1 base from J, the junction contained 4 bases not matched to a gene. Germline CDR1 and CDR2: LNHDA and SQIVND (reference sequence). The CDR3 bases are TGTGCCAGTAGTCCCCGACAGGGTAACTATGGCTACACCTTC. Translating gives CASSPRQGNYGYTF. Using reference TRBV19 and TRBJ1-2 for the parts outside the CDR3, the full variable domain is DGGITQSPKYLFRKEGQNVTLSCEQNLNHDAMYWYRQDPGQGLRLIYYSQIVNDFQKGDIAEGYSVSREKKESFPLTVTSAQKNPTAFYLCASSPRQGNYGYTFGSGTRLTVV.

V is TRBV6-6 and J is TRBJ2-7, with TRBD1 as a possible D gene (5 bases). There are 13 residues in the CDR3. V lost 2 bases and J 1 base, leaving 6 bases between the germline ends. The germline V gene has CDR1 MNHNY and CDR2 SVGAGI (reference sequence). The CDR3 bases are TGTGCCAGCAGTTACGGGGCTTCCTACGAGCAGTACTTC. It translates to CASSYGASYEQYF.

In its sample, this clone was seen a few times. This chain connects TRBV4-2 to TRBJ2-7; D is unclear. Trimming shortened V by 1 base and J by 2 bases, and 18 bases separated the two germline ends. This CDR3 has 17 residues. Germline V CDR1 and CDR2: LGHNA, YNFKEQ. The CDR3 DNA reads TGTGCCAGCAGCCAAGGTAGCTCTCAATGGATGACCTACGAGCAGTACTTC. This translates into CASSQGSSQWMTYEQYF.

The CDR3 loop reads CASSRDGYEQYF. In DNA, the CDR3 is TGTGCCAGCAGCAGGGACGGCTACGAGCAGTACTTC. V is TRBV9 and J is TRBJ2-7, with D perhaps given as TRBD1 or TRBD2 (5 bases each). Germline V CDR1 and CDR2: SGDLS, YYNGEE. The CDR3 is 12 amino acids. Between the trimmed V and J ends, which lost 4 bases and 3 bases, there was a span of 8 bases.

V usage is TRBV7-3 and J usage is TRBJ2-3, with D perhaps assigned TRBD1 or TRBD2 (6 bases each). Per germline, CDR1 SGHTA and CDR2 FQGTGA. The CDR3 spans 14 residues. V lost 5 bases to trimming and J lost 0 bases, with 9 bases between them. CDR3 amino acids: CASSRGTSTDTQYF. The CDR3 DNA sequence: TGTGCCAGCAGCCGCGGGACAAGCACAGATACGCAGTATTTT. The complete variable domain, with remaining parts taken from reference TRBV7-3 and TRBJ2-3, reads GAGVSQTPSNKVTEKGKYVELRCDPISGHTALYWYRQSLGQGPEFLIYFQGTGAADDSGLPNDRFFAVRPEGSVSTLKIQRTERGDSAVYLCASSRGTSTDTQYFGPGTRLTVL.

The chain uses TRBV6-4 and TRBJ1-5; D is possibly TRBD1 (5 bases). With 0 bases removed from V and 6 bases from J, the gap between germline ends came to 12 bases. The CDR3 consists of 15 residues. Germline V gene sequence: CDR1 MRHNA, CDR2 SNTAGT. The CDR3 here is CASSDSGREFQPQHF. The CDR3 nucleotides are TGTGCCAGCAGTGACTCAGGCAGGGAGTTTCAGCCCCAGCATTTT.

The chain carries TRBV18 and TRBJ1-4; D gene ambiguous. The CDR3 contains 16 residues. Deletions cut 3 bases from V and 3 bases from J, with 14 bases between. Germline CDR1 and CDR2: KGHSH and LQKENI. CDR3 coding DNA: TGTGCCAGCTCACCCAGTGCAGGTGCCGCTAATGAAAAACTGTTTTTT. This encodes CASSPSAGAANEKLFF.

This clone was found a few times. The chain has TRBV4-3 and TRBJ2-1; D remains ambiguous. Germline-derived CDR1 and CDR2 are LGHNA and YSLEER. This CDR3 has 17 amino acids. The germline V and J ends were trimmed by 0 bases and 0 bases, with 12 bases remaining between them. In DNA, the CDR3 is TGCGCCAGCAGCCAAGATAGAACTTACAGCTCCTACAATGAGCAGTTCTTC. Residues: CASSQDRTYSSYNEQFF.

This chain's CDR3 is CASSLGLAGNEQFF. The CDR3 nucleotides are TGTGCCAGCAGCTTAGGACTAGCGGGCAATGAGCAGTTCTTC. The gene calls are TRBV7-9 and TRBJ2-1, with 10 bases matching TRBD2. V lost 1 base to trimming and J lost 6 bases; unmatched junction nucleotides: 0. Germline CDR1 and CDR2: SEHNR and FQNEAQ (reference sequence). The CDR3 covers 14 residues.

The chain has TRBV7-9 and TRBJ1-5; perhaps TRBD1 as D (5 bases). The V gene's germline CDR1 is SEHNR and CDR2 FQNEAQ (reference sequence). This CDR3 has 15 amino acids. Trimming took off 1 base at V and 3 bases at J, with 10 bases between the two ends. Here the CDR3 DNA reads TGTGCCAGCAGCTTAGGAGGACACCTCAATCAGCCCCAGCATTTT. As protein: CASSLGGHLNQPQHF.

This chain uses TRBV12-5 with TRBJ2-5; D is tentatively TRBD1 or TRBD2 (5 bases each). V was cut by 6 bases and J by 1 base, with 15 bases left in between. The CDR3 loop spans 15 amino acids. The germline V gene has CDR1 LGHNT and CDR2 FRNRAP. This CDR3 is CASGWDGKTQETQYF. The CDR3 DNA is TGTGCTAGTGGCTGGGACGGTAAAACCCAAGAGACCCAGTACTTC.

J is TRBJ2-5 and V is TRBV9; D is ambiguous. CDR1 is SGDLS and CDR2 is YYNGEE in the germline V gene. This CDR3 has 14 residues. The ends were cut back, 4 bases at V and 3 bases at J, with 13 bases in the middle. The CDR3 sequence: CASSPGRREETQYF. The CDR3 DNA reads TGTGCCAGCAGCCCCGGACGGAGAGAAGAGACCCAGTACTTC.